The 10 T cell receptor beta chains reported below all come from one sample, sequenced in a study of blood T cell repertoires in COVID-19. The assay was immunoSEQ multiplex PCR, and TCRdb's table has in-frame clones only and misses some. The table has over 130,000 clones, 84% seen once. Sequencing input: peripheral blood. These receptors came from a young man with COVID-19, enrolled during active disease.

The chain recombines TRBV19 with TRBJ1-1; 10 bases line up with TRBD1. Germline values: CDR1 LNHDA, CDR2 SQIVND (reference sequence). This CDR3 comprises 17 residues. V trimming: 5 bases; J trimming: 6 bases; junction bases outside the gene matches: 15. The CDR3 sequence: CASSFRQGAPGSAEAFF. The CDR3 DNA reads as TGTGCCAGTAGTTTCAGACAGGGGGCGCCGGGATCCGCTGAAGCTTTCTTT.

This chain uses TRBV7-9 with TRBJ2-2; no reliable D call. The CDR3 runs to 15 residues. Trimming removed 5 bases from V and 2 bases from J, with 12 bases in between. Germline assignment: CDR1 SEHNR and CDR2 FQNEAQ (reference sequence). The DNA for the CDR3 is TGTGCCAGCAGCCAGTTGCGGCTAAACACCGGGGAGCTGTTTTTT. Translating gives CASSQLRLNTGELFF.

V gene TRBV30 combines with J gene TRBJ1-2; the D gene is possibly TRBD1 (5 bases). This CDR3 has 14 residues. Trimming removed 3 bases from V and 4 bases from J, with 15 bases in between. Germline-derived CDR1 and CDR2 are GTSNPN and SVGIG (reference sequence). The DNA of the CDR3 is TGTGCCTGGAGCCTAGGGTCCAGGGCCTATGGCTACACCTTC. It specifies CAWSLGSRAYGYTF.

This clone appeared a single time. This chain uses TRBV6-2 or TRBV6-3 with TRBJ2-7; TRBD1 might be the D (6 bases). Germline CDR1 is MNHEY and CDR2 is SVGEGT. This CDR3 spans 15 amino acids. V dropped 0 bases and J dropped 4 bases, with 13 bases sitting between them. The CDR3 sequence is CASSYSGAPRYEQYF. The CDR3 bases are TGTGCCAGCAGTTACTCGGGGGCGCCGCGGTACGAGCAGTACTTC.

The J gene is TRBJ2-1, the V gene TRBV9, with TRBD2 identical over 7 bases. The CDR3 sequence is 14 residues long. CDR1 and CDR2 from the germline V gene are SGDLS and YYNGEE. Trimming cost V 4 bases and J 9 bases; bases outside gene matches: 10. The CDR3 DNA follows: TGTGCCAGCAGCCCCATGGCGGGAGAACCTGAGCAGTTCTTC. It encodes CASSPMAGEPEQFF.

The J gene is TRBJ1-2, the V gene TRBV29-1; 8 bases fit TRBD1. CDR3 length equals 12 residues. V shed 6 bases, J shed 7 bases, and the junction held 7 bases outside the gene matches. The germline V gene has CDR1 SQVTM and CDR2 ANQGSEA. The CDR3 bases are TGCAGCGTGATTGGACAGGGATCTGGCTACACCTTC. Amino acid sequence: CSVIGQGSGYTF. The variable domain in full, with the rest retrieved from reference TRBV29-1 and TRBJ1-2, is SAVISQKPSRDICQRGTSLTIQCQVDSQVTMMFWYRQQPGQSLTLIATANQGSEATYESGFVIDKFPISRPNLTFSTLTVSNMSPEDSSIYLCSVIGQGSGYTFGSGTRLTVV.

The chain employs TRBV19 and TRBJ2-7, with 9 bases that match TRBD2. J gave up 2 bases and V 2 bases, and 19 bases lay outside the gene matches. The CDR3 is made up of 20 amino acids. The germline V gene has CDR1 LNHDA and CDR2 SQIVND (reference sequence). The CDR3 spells CASSIIRWREGLSSTYEQYF. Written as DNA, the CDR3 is TGTGCCAGTAGTATAATTCGCTGGCGGGAGGGCCTATCCTCGACCTACGAGCAGTACTTC.

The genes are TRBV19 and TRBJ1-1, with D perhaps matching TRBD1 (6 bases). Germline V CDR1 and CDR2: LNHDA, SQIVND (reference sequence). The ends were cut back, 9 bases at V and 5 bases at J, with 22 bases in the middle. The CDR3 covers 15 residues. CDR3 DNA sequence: TGTGCCAGCCGAGAACGGGGGGGCCGAGGGACTGAAGCTTTCTTT. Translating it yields CASRERGGRGTEAFF.

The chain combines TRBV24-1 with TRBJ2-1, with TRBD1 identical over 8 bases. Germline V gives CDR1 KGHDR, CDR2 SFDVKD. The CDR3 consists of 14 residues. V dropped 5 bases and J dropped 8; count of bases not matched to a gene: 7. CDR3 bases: TGTGCCACCAGTGTTGGACAGGGAGTCCATGAGCAGTTCTTC. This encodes CATSVGQGVHEQFF.

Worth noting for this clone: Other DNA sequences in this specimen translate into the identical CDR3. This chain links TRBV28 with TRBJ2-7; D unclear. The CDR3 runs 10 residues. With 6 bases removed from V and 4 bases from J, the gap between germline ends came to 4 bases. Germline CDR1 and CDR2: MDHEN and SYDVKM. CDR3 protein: CASSRYEQYF. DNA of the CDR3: TGTGCCAGCAGCCGGTACGAGCAGTACTTC.